Listed below are T cell receptor beta chains from one sample, sequenced in a study of CD8 T cells in Susac syndrome. TCRdb re-derived calls from the immunoSEQ multiplex PCR reads in MiXCR, one entry per CDR3 protein. The sample contains more than 200,000 distinct CDR3 sequences, 94% of which appear only once. Sequencing was carried out using CD4+ T cells from PBMCs. The receptors derive from a human donor with Susac syndrome. Each CDR3 is given with its conserved first and last residue. Each record gives: clone size, D gene, V gene, J gene, CDR3 length, CDR3 protein, CDR3 DNA. D genes are given only for firm matches. Expanded clones get a size class; other rows say once, few or many, or leave the size out.

>.|.|TRBV6-5|TRBJ2-2|13
CASSSTGSGELFF
TGTGCCAGCAGTTCAACGGGATCCGGGGAGCTGTTTTTT
>.|.|TRBV20-1|TRBJ1-5|15
CSAREQAGRNQPQHF
TGCAGTGCTAGAGAGCAAGCAGGGCGCAATCAGCCCCAGCATTTT
>.|TRBD1|TRBV20-1|TRBJ1-5|16
CSARPTPGQGTMAQHF
TGCAGTGCTAGACCCACCCCGGGACAGGGGACTATGGCCCAGCATTTT
>.|TRBD2|TRBV20-1|TRBJ2-5|17
CSARQPAGTSGQETQYF
TGCAGTGCTAGACAACCCGCGGGGACTAGCGGGCAAGAGACCCAGTACTTC
>.|TRBD2|TRBV20-1|TRBJ2-3|15
CSARDGGLATDTQYF
TGCAGTGCTAGAGATGGGGGACTAGCCACAGATACGCAGTATTTT
>.|.|TRBV3-1|TRBJ1-2|16
CASSRVRTPGEYGYTF
TGTGCCAGCAGCCGGGTACGGACACCGGGGGAGTATGGCTACACCTTC
>once|.|TRBV3-1|TRBJ1-4|15
CASSQRRGRYEKLFF
TGTGCCAGCAGCCAGAGAAGAGGGAGGTACGAAAAACTGTTTTTT
>.|.|TRBV5-4|TRBJ2-2|15
CASSLGAGNTGELFF
TGTGCCAGCAGCTTGGGTGCCGGGAACACCGGGGAGCTGTTTTTT
>.|TRBD1|TRBV15|TRBJ1-4|13
CATCPGGGEKLFF
TGTGCCACCTGTCCAGGGGGCGGGGAAAAACTGTTTTTT
>few|TRBD2|TRBV24-1|TRBJ2-3|16
CATSSTLAGLGDTQYF
TGTGCCACCAGCTCCACACTAGCGGGGCTAGGGGATACGCAGTATTTT
>once|.|TRBV4-2|TRBJ1-6|15
CASSQDRTVGSPLHF
TGTGCCAGCAGCCAGGACCGGACAGTCGGCTCACCCCTCCACTTT
>.|.|TRBV20-1|TRBJ1-3|13
CSASFSGGNTIYF
TGCAGTGCTAGCTTCTCGGGTGGAAACACCATATATTTT
>.|TRBD1|TRBV14|TRBJ1-1|20
CASSQVDRGRGVGVNTEAFF
TGTGCCAGCAGCCAAGTCGACAGGGGGCGCGGGGTGGGAGTGAACACTGAAGCTTTCTTT
>few|.|TRBV24-1|TRBJ2-1|16
CATSDSDPRSYNEQFF
TGTGCCACCAGTGATTCCGACCCACGCTCCTACAATGAGCAGTTCTTC
>.|TRBD1|TRBV9|TRBJ2-1|16
CASSVVGTGVVNEQFF
TGTGCCAGCAGCGTAGTCGGGACAGGGGTAGTCAATGAGCAGTTCTTC
>.|.|TRBV7-2|TRBJ1-1|13
CASSFDWNTEAFF
TGTGCCAGCAGCTTCGACTGGAACACTGAAGCTTTCTTT
>few|.|TRBV7-2|TRBJ1-2|13
CASSFLGNYGYTF
TGTGCCAGCAGCTTCCTAGGGAACTATGGCTACACCTTC
>.|.|TRBV7-8|TRBJ2-5|14
CASSLQGPQETQYF
TGTGCCAGCAGCTTACAGGGGCCCCAAGAGACCCAGTACTTC
>.|TRBD1|TRBV18|TRBJ2-1|14
CASSPGTDYNEQFF
TGTGCCAGCTCACCTGGGACAGACTACAATGAGCAGTTCTTC
>.|.|TRBV20-1|TRBJ1-2|10
CSARGEGYTF
TGCAGTGCACGGGGAGAAGGCTACACCTTC
>.|.|TRBV7-8|TRBJ2-7|15
CASSFPGTSSYEQYF
TGTGCCAGCAGCTTCCCCGGGACCTCGTCCTACGAGCAGTACTTC
>once|TRBD1|TRBV19|TRBJ1-2|12
CAPPGRGPGYTF
TGTGCCCCCCCTGGCAGGGGGCCTGGCTACACCTTC
>.|TRBD1|TRBV20-1|TRBJ1-6|15
CSARGTGVFYSPLHF
TGCAGTGCTAGGGGGACAGGGGTGTTTTATTCACCCCTCCACTTT
>few|.|TRBV30|TRBJ1-2|12
CAWRGRDYGYTF
TGTGCCTGGAGGGGGCGCGACTATGGCTACACCTTC
>once|.|TRBV29-1|TRBJ2-2|13
CSVGNQNTGELFF
TGCAGCGTTGGAAACCAGAACACCGGGGAGCTGTTTTTT
>.|.|TRBV6-2/TRBV6-3|TRBJ1-1|13
CASSTRPDIVAFF
TGTGCCAGCAGCACCCGGCCCGACATAGTAGCTTTCTTT
>.|TRBD1|TRBV12-3/TRBV12-4|TRBJ1-3|13
CASYRGGGNTIYF
TGTGCCAGTTACAGGGGCGGAGGAAACACCATATATTTT
>.|.|TRBV6-5|TRBJ1-2|15
CASSPTIQGNYGYTF
TGTGCCAGCAGTCCGACGATACAGGGCAACTATGGCTACACCTTC
>.|TRBD1|TRBV19|TRBJ1-5|14
CASSRGTENQPQHF
TGTGCCAGTAGTAGAGGGACAGAGAATCAGCCCCAGCATTTT
>.|.|TRBV29-1|TRBJ1-2|12
CSVGVGSYGYTF
TGCAGCGTCGGAGTGGGGAGCTATGGCTACACCTTC
>.|TRBD2|TRBV12-3/TRBV12-4|TRBJ2-1|15
CASSRSRGGPNEQFF
TGTGCCAGCAGCCGATCACGGGGGGGGCCCAATGAGCAGTTCTTC
>.|.|TRBV20-1|TRBJ1-6|15
CSAGYLADLYSPLHF
TGCAGTGCTGGATACCTCGCAGACCTTTATTCACCCCTCCACTTT
>.|.|TRBV30|TRBJ2-2|15
CAWSIGARGTGELFF
TGTGCCTGGAGTATAGGGGCGCGTGGCACCGGGGAGCTGTTTTTT
>few|.|TRBV3-1|TRBJ1-4|15
CASSQGTGDNEKLFF
TGTGCCAGCAGCCAGGGGACGGGAGATAATGAAAAACTGTTTTTT
>.|.|TRBV6-2/TRBV6-3|TRBJ2-2|13
CASINTNTGELFF
TGTGCCAGCATTAATACGAACACCGGGGAGCTGTTTTTT